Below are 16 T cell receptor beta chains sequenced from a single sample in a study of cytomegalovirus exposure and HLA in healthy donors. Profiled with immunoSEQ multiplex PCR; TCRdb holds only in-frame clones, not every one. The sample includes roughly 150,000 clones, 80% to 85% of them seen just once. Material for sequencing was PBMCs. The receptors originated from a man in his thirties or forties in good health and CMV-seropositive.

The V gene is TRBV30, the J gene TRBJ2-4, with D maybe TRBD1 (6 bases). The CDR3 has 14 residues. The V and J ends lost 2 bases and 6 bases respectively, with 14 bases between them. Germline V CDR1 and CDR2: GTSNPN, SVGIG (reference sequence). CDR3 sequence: CAWSLLGGRNIQYF. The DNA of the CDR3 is TGTGCCTGGAGTCTTCTTGGGGGCAGAAACATTCAGTACTTC.

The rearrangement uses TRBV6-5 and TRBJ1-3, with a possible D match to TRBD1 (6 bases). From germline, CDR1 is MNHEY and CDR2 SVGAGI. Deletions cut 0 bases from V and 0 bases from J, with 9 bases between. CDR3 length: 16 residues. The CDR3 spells CASSYSDSLSGNTIYF. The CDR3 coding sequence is TGTGCCAGCAGTTACTCGGACAGTCTCTCTGGAAACACCATATATTTT.

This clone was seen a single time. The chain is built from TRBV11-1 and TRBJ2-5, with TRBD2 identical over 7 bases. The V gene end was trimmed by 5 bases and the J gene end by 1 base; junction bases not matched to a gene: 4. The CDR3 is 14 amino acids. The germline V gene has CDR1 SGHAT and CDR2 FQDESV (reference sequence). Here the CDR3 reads CASSPAGTQETQYF. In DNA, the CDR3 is TGTGCCAGCAGCCCAGCGGGGACCCAAGAGACCCAGTACTTC.

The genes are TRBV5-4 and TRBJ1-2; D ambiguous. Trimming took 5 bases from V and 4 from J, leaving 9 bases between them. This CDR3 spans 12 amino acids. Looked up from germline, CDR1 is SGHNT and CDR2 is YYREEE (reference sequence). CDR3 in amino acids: CASREGRYGYTF. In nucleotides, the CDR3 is TGTGCCAGCAGGGAGGGCCGCTATGGCTACACCTTC. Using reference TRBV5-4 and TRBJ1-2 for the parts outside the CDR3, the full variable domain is ETGVTQSPTHLIKTRGQQVTLRCSSQSGHNTVSWYQQALGQGPQFIFQYYREEENGRGNFPPRFSGLQFPNYSSELNVNALELDDSALYLCASREGRYGYTFGSGTRLTVV.

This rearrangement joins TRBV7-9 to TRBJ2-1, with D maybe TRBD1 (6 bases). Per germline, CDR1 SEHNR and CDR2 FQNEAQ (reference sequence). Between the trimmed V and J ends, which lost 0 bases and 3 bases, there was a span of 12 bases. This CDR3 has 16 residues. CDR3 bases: TGTGCCAGCAGCTTAGCAAGGACAGCAGTCTACAATGAGCAGTTCTTC. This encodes CASSLARTAVYNEQFF.

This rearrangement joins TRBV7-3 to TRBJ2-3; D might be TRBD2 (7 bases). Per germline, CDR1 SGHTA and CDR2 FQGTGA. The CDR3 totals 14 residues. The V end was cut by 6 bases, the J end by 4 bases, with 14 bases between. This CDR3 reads CASSQGGAPDTQYF. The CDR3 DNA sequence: TGTGCCAGCAGTCAAGGGGGGGCCCCAGATACGCAGTATTTT.

CDR3 residues: CASEPGRRQPQHF. The CDR3 nucleotides read TGTGCCAGCGAGCCGGGGAGACGACAGCCCCAGCATTTT. V gene TRBV6-1 combines with J gene TRBJ1-5; D gene ambiguous. Germline CDR1 and CDR2: MNHNS and SASEGT. Trimming took off 8 bases at V and 7 bases at J, with 15 bases between the two ends. This CDR3 has 13 residues.

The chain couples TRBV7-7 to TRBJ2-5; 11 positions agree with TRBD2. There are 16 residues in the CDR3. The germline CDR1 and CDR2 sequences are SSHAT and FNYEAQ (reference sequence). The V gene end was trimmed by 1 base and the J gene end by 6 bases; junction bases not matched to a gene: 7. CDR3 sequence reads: CASSLGSGGAEKTQYF. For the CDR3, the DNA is TGTGCCAGCAGCTTAGGTAGCGGGGGGGCAGAAAAGACCCAGTACTTC.

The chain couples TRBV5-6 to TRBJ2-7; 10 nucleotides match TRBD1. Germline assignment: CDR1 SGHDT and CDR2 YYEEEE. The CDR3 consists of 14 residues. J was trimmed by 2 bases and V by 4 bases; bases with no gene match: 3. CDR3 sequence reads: CASSRGTGAYEQYF. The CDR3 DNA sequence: TGTGCCAGCAGCCGGGGGACAGGGGCCTACGAGCAGTACTTC.

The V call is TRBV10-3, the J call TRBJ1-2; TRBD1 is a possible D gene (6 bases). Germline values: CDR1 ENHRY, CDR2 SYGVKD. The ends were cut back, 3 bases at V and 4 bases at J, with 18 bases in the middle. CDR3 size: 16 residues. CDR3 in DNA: TGTGCCATCAGTGACAATCGGGGGGCAGTAGGCTATGGCTACACCTTC. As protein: CAISDNRGAVGYGYTF.

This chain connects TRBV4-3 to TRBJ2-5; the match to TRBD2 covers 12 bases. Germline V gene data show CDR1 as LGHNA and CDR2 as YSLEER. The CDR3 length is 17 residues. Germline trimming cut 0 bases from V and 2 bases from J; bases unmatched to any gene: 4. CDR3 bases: TGCGCCAGCAGCCAAGAACGAGGACTAGCGGGACAAGAGACCCAGTACTTC. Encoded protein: CASSQERGLAGQETQYF.

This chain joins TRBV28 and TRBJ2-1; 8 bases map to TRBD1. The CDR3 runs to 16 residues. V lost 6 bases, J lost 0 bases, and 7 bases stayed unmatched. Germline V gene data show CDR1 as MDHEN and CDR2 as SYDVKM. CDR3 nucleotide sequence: TGTGCCAGCAGGGGGACAGGCCCTATCTCCTACAATGAGCAGTTCTTC. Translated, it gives CASRGTGPISYNEQFF.

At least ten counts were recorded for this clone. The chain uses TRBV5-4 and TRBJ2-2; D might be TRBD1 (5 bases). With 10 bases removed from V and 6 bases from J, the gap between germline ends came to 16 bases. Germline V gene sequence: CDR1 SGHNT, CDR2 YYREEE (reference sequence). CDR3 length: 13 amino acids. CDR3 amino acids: CAGSTLGAGELFF. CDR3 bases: TGTGCCGGATCTACCTTAGGGGCCGGGGAGCTGTTTTTT.

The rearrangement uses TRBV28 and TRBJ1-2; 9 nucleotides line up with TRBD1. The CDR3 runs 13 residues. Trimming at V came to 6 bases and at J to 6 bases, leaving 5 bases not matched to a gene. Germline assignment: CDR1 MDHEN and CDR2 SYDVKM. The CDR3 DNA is TGTGCCAGCAGATGGACAGGGGCTCATGGCTACACCTTC. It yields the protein CASRWTGAHGYTF.

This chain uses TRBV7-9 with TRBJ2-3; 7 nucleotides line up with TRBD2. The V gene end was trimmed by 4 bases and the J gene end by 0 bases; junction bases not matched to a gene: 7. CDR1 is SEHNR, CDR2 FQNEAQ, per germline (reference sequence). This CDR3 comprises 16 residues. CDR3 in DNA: TGTGCCAGCAGCTCACTGAGCGGGGCTAGCACAGATACGCAGTATTTT. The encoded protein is CASSSLSGASTDTQYF.

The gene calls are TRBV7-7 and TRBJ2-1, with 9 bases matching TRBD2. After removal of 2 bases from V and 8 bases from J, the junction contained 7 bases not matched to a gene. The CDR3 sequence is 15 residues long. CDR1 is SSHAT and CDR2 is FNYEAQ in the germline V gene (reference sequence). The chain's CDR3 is CASSLRGGAVDEQFF. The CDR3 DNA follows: TGTGCCAGCAGCTTACGCGGGGGGGCCGTGGATGAGCAGTTCTTC.